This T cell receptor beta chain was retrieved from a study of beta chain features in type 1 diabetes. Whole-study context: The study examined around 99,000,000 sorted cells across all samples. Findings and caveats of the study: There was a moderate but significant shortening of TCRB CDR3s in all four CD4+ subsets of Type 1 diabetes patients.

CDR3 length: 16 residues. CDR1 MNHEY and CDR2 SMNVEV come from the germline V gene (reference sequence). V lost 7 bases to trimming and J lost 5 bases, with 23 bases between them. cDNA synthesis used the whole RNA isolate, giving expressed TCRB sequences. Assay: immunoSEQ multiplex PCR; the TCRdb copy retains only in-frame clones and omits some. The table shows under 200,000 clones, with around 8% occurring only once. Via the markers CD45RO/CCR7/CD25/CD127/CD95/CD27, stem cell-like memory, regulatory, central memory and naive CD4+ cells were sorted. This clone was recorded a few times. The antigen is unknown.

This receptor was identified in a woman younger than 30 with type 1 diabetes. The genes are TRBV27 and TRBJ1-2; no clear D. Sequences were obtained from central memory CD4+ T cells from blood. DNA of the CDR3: TGTGCCAGCACCCCAACCGGTGCCGCCTGGAGGTATGGCTACACCTTC. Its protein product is CASTPTGAAWRYGYTF.